The following is a T cell receptor beta chain sequence with its context. The data originate from a study of blood T cell repertoires in COVID-19. Study-level background: Sources were T cells, B-cell-depleted T cells, or PBMCs; the material itself was cDNA or gDNA.

Source study methods: Reference gene primer amplification gave nucleated cell count estimates. Profiled with immunoSEQ multiplex PCR; TCRdb holds only in-frame clones, not every one. The V and J calls and clone size come from that table; D and trimming were worked out from the DNA. This sample has over 70,000 clones, with 80% to 90% found just once. Sequenced: peripheral blood. The origin of this receptor is a man aged 80 or over with acute or convalescent COVID-19.

The CDR3 DNA follows: TGTGCCAGCAGCCAGTTACAGGGGGCAAATGGAAACACCATATATTTT. Amino acid sequence: CASSQLQGANGNTIYF. The rearrangement links TRBV3-1 (or the pseudogene TRBV3-2) to TRBJ1-3; TRBD1 matches 9 bases. Looked up from germline, CDR1 is LGHDT and CDR2 is YNNKEL (reference sequence). J was trimmed by 3 bases and V by 3 bases; bases with no gene match: 6. The CDR3 is made up of 16 amino acids.